This entry is about one TCR beta chain. Its cognate antigen is unknown. The length of the CDR3 is 12 residues. From germline, CDR1 is LNHDA and CDR2 SQIVND (reference sequence). The V end was cut by 5 bases, the J end by 6 bases, with 9 bases between. Researchers ran the PCR with 60 Vbeta and 13 Jbeta primers. Data came from immunoSEQ multiplex PCR; TCRdb stores just in-frame clones and leaves some out. The repertoire holds some 140,000 clones, with about 69% as singletons. These data originate in a study of cytomegalovirus exposure and HLA in healthy donors. Points from the study as a whole: Of the V segments, some could not be distinguished, including TRBV6-2 and TRBV6-3, and were excluded. Rare TCR sequences predominated, though certain public TCRs were found in many donors. Diagnosis of cytomegalovirus status made by the classifier reportedly showed high specificity and sensitivity.

Samples came from healthy bone marrow donors. Input material: PBMCs. The V gene is TRBV19, the J gene TRBJ2-3; D is unclear. The origin of this receptor is a man aged 25 to 40 in good health and CMV-seronegative. CDR3 region: CASSVVGDTQYF. As DNA, the CDR3 is TGTGCCAGTAGTGTCGTCGGGGATACGCAGTATTTT. The full variable domain, its missing parts supplied by reference TRBV19 and TRBJ2-3, is DGGITQSPKYLFRKEGQNVTLSCEQNLNHDAMYWYRQDPGQGLRLIYYSQIVNDFQKGDIAEGYSVSREKKESFPLTVTSAQKNPTAFYLCASSVVGDTQYFGPGTRLTVL.